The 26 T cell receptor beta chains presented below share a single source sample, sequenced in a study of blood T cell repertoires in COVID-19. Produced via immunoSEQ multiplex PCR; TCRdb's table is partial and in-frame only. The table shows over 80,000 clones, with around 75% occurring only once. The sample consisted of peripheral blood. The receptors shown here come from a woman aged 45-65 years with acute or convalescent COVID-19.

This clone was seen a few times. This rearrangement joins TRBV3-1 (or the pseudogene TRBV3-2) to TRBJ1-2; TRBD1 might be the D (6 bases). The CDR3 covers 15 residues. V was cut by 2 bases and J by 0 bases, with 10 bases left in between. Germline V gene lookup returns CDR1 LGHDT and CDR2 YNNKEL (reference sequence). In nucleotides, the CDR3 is TGTGCCAGCAGCCAACAGGGGCAAACTAACTATGGCTACACCTTC. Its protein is CASSQQGQTNYGYTF.

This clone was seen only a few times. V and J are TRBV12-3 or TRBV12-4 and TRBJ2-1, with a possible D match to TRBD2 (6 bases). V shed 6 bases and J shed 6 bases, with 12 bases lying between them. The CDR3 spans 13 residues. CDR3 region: CASSIGRGNEQFF. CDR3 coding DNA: TGTGCCAGCAGCATAGGGCGGGGCAATGAGCAGTTCTTC.

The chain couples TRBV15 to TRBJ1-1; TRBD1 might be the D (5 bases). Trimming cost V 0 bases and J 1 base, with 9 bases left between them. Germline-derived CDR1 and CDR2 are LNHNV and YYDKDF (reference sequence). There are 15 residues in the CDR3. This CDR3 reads CATSRDGGSNTEAFF. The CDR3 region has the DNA TGTGCCACCAGCAGAGATGGGGGGTCGAACACTGAAGCTTTCTTT.

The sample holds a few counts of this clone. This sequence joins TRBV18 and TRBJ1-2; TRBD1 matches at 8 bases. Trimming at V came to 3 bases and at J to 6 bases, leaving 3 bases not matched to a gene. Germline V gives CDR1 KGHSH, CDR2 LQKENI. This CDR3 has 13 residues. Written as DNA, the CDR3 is TGTGCCAGCTCACCGGACAGGGACCATGGCTACACCTTC. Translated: CASSPDRDHGYTF.

Here the CDR3 reads CASNPRRGLNTEAFF. CDR3 coding DNA: TGTGCCAGCAACCCGAGGAGGGGCCTGAACACTGAAGCTTTCTTT. The V and J genes are TRBV6-2 or TRBV6-3 and TRBJ1-1; a possible D gene is TRBD1 (5 bases). Germline CDR1 is MNHEY and CDR2 is SVGEGT. V shed 7 bases and J shed 0 bases, with 15 bases lying between them. The CDR3 is made up of 15 amino acids.

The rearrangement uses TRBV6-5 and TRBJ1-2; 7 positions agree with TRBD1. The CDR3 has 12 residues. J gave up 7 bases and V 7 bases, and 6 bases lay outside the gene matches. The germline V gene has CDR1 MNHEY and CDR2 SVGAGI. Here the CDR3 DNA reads TGTGCCAGCACCCAGGGGGTCGGTGGCTACACCTTC. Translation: CASTQGVGGYTF.

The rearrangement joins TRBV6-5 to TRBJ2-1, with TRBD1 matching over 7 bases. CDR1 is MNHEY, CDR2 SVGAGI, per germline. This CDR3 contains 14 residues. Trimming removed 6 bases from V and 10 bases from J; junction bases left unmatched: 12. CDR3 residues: CASSLGQPLREQFF. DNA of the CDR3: TGTGCCAGCAGCCTGGGACAGCCTCTACGAGAGCAGTTCTTC.

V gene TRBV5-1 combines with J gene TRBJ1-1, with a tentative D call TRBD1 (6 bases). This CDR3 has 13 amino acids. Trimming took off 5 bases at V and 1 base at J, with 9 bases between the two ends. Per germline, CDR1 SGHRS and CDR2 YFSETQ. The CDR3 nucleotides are TGCGCCAGCAGACTGGGGGCGAACACTGAAGCTTTCTTT. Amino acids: CASRLGANTEAFF.

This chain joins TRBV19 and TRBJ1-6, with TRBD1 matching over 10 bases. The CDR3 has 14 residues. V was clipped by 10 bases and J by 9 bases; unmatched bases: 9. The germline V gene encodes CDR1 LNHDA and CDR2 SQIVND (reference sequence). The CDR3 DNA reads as TGTGCCACGGGGACAGGGGTGAGTGGTTCACCCCTCCACTTT. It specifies CATGTGVSGSPLHF.

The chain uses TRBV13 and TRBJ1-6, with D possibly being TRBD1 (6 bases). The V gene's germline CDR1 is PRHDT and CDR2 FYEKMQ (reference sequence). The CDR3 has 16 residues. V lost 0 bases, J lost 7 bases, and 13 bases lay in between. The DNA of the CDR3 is TGTGCCAGCAGCTTAGGCCTGGGGGCGCGGAATTCACCCCTCCACTTT. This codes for CASSLGLGARNSPLHF.

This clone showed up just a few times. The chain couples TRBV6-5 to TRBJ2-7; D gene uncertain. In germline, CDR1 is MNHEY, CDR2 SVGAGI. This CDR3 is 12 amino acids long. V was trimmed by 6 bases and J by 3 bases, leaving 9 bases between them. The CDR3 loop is CASRNYRYEQYF. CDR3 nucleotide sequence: TGTGCCAGCAGAAACTATCGCTACGAGCAGTACTTC.

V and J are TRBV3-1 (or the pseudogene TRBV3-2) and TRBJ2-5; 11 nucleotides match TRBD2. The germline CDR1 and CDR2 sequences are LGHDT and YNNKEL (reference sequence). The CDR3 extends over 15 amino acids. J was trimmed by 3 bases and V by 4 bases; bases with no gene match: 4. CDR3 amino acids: CASSRATSGEETQYF. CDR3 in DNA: TGTGCCAGCAGCCGGGCGACTAGCGGGGAAGAGACCCAGTACTTC.

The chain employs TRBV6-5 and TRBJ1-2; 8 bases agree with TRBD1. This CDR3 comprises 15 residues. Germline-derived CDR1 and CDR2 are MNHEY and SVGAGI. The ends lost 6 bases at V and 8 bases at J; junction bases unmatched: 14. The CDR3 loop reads CASSRGQGGSIGYTF. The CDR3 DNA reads TGTGCCAGCAGCCGAGGACAGGGCGGCTCTATAGGCTACACCTTC.

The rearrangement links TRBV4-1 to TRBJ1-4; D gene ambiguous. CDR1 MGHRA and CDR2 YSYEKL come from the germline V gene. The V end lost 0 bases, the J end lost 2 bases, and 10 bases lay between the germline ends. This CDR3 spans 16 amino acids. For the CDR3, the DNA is TGCGCCAGCAGCCAAGAACGACCCGGGACTAATGAAAAACTGTTTTTT. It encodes CASSQERPGTNEKLFF.

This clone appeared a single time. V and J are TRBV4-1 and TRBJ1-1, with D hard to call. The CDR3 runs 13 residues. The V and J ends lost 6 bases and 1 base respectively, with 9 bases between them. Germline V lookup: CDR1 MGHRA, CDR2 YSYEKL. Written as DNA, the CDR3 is TGCGCCAGCAGTAGACTCGGGAACACTGAAGCTTTCTTT. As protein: CASSRLGNTEAFF.

The CDR3 region has the DNA TGTGCCAGTAGCCCGCAACCCCCGGGGTCACGGTTCTTC. It yields the protein CASSPQPPGSRFF. The chain uses TRBV19 and TRBJ2-1, with D perhaps TRBD2 (5 bases). The CDR3 is made up of 13 amino acids. Deletions cut 6 bases from V and 15 bases from J, with 21 bases between. The germline V gene encodes CDR1 LNHDA and CDR2 SQIVND (reference sequence).

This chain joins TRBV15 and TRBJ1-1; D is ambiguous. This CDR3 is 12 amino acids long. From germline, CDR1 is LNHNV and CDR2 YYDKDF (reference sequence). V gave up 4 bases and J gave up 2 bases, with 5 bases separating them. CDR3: CATSTLNTEAFF. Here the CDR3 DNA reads TGTGCCACCAGCACCCTAAACACTGAAGCTTTCTTT.

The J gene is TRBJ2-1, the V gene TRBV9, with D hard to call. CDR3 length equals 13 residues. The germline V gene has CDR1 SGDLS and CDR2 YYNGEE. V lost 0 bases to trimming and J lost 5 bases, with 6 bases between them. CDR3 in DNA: TGTGCCAGCAGCGTAGGGCCCCACAATGAGCAGTTCTTC. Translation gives CASSVGPHNEQFF.

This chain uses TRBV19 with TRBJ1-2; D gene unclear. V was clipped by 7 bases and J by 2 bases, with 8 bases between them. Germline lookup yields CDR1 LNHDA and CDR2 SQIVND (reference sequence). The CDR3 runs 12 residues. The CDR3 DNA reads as TGTGCCAGTAAGGAGGCGAACTATGGCTACACCTTC. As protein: CASKEANYGYTF.

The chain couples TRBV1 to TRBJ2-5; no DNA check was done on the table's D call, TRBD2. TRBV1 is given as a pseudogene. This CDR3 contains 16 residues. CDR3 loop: CTNVLELAGPGETQYF. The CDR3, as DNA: TGCACCAACGTATTAGAACTAGCGGGGCCAGGGGAGACCCAGTACTTC.

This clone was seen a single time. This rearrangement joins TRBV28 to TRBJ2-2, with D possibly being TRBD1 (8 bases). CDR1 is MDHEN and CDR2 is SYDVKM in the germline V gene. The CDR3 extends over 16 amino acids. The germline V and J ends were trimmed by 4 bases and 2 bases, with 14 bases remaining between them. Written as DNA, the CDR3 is TGTGCCAGCAGTTCCTACAGGGGGGGCAACACCGGGGAGCTGTTTTTT. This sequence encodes CASSSYRGGNTGELFF.

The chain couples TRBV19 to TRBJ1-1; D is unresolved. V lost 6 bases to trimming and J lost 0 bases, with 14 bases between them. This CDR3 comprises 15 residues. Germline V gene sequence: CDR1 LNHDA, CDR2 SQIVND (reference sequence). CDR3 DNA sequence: TGTGCCAGTAGCGCGGGCAGCCTTTTGAACACTGAAGCTTTCTTT. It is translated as CASSAGSLLNTEAFF.

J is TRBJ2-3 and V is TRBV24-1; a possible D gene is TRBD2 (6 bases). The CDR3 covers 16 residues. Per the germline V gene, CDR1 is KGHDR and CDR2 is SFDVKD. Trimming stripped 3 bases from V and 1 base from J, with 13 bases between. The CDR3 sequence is CATSDPSGSGTDTQYF. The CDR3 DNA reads TGTGCCACCAGTGATCCAAGCGGGTCAGGCACAGATACGCAGTATTTT.

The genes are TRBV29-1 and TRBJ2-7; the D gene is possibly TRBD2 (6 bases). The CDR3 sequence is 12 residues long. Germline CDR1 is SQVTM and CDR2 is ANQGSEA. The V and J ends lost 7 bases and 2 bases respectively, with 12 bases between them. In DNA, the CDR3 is TGCAGCGCCGCCGGGGGTGCCTACGAGCAGTACTTC. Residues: CSAAGGAYEQYF.

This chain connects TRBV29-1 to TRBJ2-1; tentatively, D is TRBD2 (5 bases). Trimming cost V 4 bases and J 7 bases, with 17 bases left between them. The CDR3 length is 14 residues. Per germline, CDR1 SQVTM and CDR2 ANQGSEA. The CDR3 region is CSVAASLSPNEQFF. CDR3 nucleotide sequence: TGCAGCGTTGCGGCTAGCCTATCCCCGAATGAGCAGTTCTTC.

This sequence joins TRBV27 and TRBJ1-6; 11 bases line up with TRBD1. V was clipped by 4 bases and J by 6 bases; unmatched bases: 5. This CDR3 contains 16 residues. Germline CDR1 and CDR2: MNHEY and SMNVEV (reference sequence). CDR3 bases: TGTGCCAGCAGTTCCGTGGGACAGGGGGTTAATTCACCCCTCCACTTT. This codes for CASSSVGQGVNSPLHF.